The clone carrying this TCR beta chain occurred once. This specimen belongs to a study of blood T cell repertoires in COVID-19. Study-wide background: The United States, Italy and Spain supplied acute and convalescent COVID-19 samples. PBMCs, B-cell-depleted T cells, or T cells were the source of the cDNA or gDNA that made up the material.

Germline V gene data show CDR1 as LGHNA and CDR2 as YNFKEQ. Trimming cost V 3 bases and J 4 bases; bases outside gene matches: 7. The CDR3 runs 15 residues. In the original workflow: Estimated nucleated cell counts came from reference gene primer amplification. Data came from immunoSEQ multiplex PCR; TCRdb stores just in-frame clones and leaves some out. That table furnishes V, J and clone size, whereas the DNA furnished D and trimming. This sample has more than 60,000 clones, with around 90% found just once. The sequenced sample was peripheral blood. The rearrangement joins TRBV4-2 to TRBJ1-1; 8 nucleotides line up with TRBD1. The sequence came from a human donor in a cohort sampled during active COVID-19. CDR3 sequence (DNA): TGTGCCAGCAGCCACGGCGACAGGGGAAGCACTGAAGCTTTCTTT. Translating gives CASSHGDRGSTEAFF.